The T cell receptor (beta chain) under discussion was sequenced for a study of radiotherapy plus CTLA-4 blockade in lung cancer. The CDR3 covers 15 residues. The V end lost 3 bases, the J end lost 4 bases, and 16 bases lay between the germline ends. Germline V gene sequence: CDR1 SGHAT, CDR2 FQNNGV. In the case of this clone: Antigen specificity is unknown.

Measured with immunoSEQ multiplex PCR; TCRdb has only the in-frame clones, and not every one. The table lists tens of thousands of clones, under 80% of them singletons. Study results and caveats: Tumor-derived TCR clones expanded in blood after radiotherapy plus ipilimumab.

Ipilimumab CTLA-4 blockade and focal radiation were given to patients with chemo-refractory metastatic non-small-cell lung cancer. The rearrangement joins TRBV11-2 to TRBJ2-7; perhaps TRBD2 as D (5 bases). Source: peripheral blood, taken from a patient treated with radiotherapy plus ipilimumab. The source of this sequence is a human donor with non-small cell lung cancer who had a complete response to radiotherapy plus ipilimumab. This chain's CDR3 is CASSLEAENLYEQYF. Written as DNA, the CDR3 is TGTGCCAGCAGCTTGGAAGCGGAGAACCTTTACGAGCAGTACTTC.